A single sample is the source of the 4 T cell receptor beta chains below, sequenced in a study of T cells after yellow fever vaccination (dated by TCRdb to about 2019). The library was obtained by 5' RACE. The instrument was an Illumina HiSeq 2500. TCRdb reran the public reads through fastp at Q25 and MiXCR, keeping productive beta chains. Rows matching on CDR3 protein sequence are summarized as one entry with the most common DNA and genes. The sample records around 310,000 distinct CDR3 sequences, 8.7% of which are singletons. Roughly 18% of the sample is in the top ten clones. Reading the label with the study, this specimen's treatment or condition is: live attenuated yellow fever vaccine strain. The source material was PBMCs, sampled on the day of the first yellow fever vaccination. These receptors came from a man in his late teens or twenties who received the YFV17D yellow fever vaccine.

This clonotype was observed a few times. This chain links TRBV5-1 with TRBJ2-7; tentatively, D is TRBD1 or TRBD2 (5 bases each). V lost 4 bases to trimming and J lost 3 bases, with 11 bases between them. Germline V gene data show CDR1 as SGHRS and CDR2 as YFSETQ. The CDR3 has 13 residues. In DNA, the CDR3 is TGCGCCAGCAGCACCGGGACGGACTACGAGCAGTACTTC. It translates to CASSTGTDYEQYF.

A few counts support this clonotype. The V and J genes are TRBV28 and TRBJ1-2; D is ambiguous. This CDR3 contains 11 residues. The V end was cut by 5 bases, the J end by 9 bases, with 10 bases between. Germline lookup yields CDR1 MDHEN and CDR2 SYDVKM. The CDR3 DNA sequence: TGTGCCAGCAGTGGCTTCGGGAGCTACACCTTC. Translated: CASSGFGSYTF.

The V and J genes are TRBV4-1 and TRBJ1-1; D uncertain. Trimming pared 3 bases from V and 6 bases from J, leaving 14 bases between. CDR1 is MGHRA and CDR2 is YSYEKL in the germline V gene. This CDR3 has 14 residues. The CDR3 loop reads CASSHPAGGAEAFF. CDR3 sequence (DNA): TGCGCCAGCAGCCACCCGGCAGGCGGGGCTGAAGCTTTCTTT.

In its sample, this clonotype was seen a few times. The J gene is TRBJ2-2, the V gene TRBV12-3 or TRBV12-4, with 7 bases fitting TRBD2. V was clipped by 6 bases and J by 5 bases; unmatched bases: 0. There are 12 residues in the CDR3. The CDR3 protein is CASRRGTGELFF. For the CDR3, the DNA is TGTGCCAGCAGGCGGGGGACCGGGGAGCTGTTTTTT.